This T cell receptor (beta chain) was retrieved from a study of cytomegalovirus exposure and HLA in healthy donors. A multiplex PCR was run with 60 Vbeta primers and 13 Jbeta primers. Sequenced by immunoSEQ multiplex PCR; TCRdb stores in-frame clones only, minus some. This table has under 300,000 clones, about 66% appearing once. Note on this clone: No antigen is known for it.

Trimming shortened V by 0 bases and J by 8 bases, and 13 bases separated the two germline ends. Germline CDR1 is SNHLY and CDR2 is FYNNEI. The CDR3 length is 15 residues. Study-wide results and caveats: The authors assumed roughly uniform sequencing depth across donors for presence/absence analyses. Sequencing probably produced one cluster of sequence variants that were highly shared.

The gene calls are TRBV2 and TRBJ1-4; unclear D gene. This sequence originates from a female donor in good health and CMV-seronegative. The sequencing sample was made of PBMCs. CDR3 DNA: TGTGCCAGCAGTGAAGCCGTAGCCGAGGGAGAAAAACTGTTTTTT. It yields the protein CASSEAVAEGEKLFF.